This entry lists 9 T cell receptor beta chains sequenced from one sample in a study of post-analysis software for immune sequencing data. Study-wide results and caveats: Five TRBV segments, TRBV5-6, TRBV5-1 and TRBV20-1 among them, were found more frequent in patients than controls.

Presence of unique molecular identifiers characterized the TCR beta cDNA libraries. TCRdb re-derived calls from the PCR reads in MiXCR, one entry per CDR3 protein. The repertoire holds hundreds of thousands of distinct CDR3 sequences, with roughly 30% as singletons. These receptors' targets are unknown. Sequenced input: blood. All receptors derive from a girl aged 10-17 years with multiple sclerosis.

The chain uses TRBV6-5 and TRBJ2-5; D gene ambiguous. The CDR3 runs 12 residues. Germline V gives CDR1 MNHEY, CDR2 SVGAGI. The V end was cut by 7 bases, the J end by 4 bases, with 10 bases between. The CDR3 coding sequence is TGTGCCAGCAAGGACCCCCCAGAGACCCAGTACTTC. Protein product: CASKDPPETQYF.

This rearrangement joins TRBV6-2 or TRBV6-3 to TRBJ1-5, with unresolved D. Germline V gene lookup returns CDR1 MNHEY and CDR2 SVGEGT. The CDR3 covers 18 residues. Trimming removed 0 bases at V and 8 bases at J, with 23 bases between. In nucleotides, the CDR3 is TGTGCCAGCAGTTACTCGACACTTAAATACATACCTGGGGAGCCCCAGCATTTT. It yields the protein CASSYSTLKYIPGEPQHF.

The chain joins TRBV28 to TRBJ2-3; 8 nucleotides align to TRBD2. CDR1 and CDR2 from the germline V gene are MDHEN and SYDVKM. This CDR3 is built from 21 residues. Losses at the gene ends were 6 bases for V and 3 bases for J; bases not matched to a gene: 26. CDR3 sequence: CASSPPPGLGRGMGWTDTQYF. The CDR3 nucleotides read TGTGCCAGCAGCCCTCCTCCGGGACTAGGCCGTGGTATGGGGTGGACAGATACGCAGTATTTT. The whole variable domain, remainder taken from reference TRBV28 and TRBJ2-3, is DVKVTQSSRYLVKRTGEKVFLECVQDMDHENMFWYRQDPGLGLRLIYFSYDVKMKEKGDIPEGYSVSREKKERFSLILESASTNQTSMYLCASSPPPGLGRGMGWTDTQYFGPGTRLTVL.

This sequence joins TRBV20-1 and TRBJ2-1, with D possibly TRBD1 on 5 matching bases. This CDR3 has 14 residues. V lost 0 bases to trimming and J lost 8 bases, with 14 bases between them. Germline V CDR1 and CDR2: DFQATT, SNEGSKA (reference sequence). In DNA form, the CDR3 reads TGCAGTGCTAGAGATCGGGCCAGGGCTGATGAGCAGTTCTTC. Amino acid sequence: CSARDRARADEQFF.

The J gene is TRBJ2-7, the V gene TRBV2, with 9 bases matching TRBD2. Per the germline V gene, CDR1 is SNHLY and CDR2 is FYNNEI. V lost 11 bases to trimming and J lost 4 bases; unmatched junction nucleotides: 6. The CDR3 spans 12 residues. The CDR3 here is CAAGGGAYEQYF. DNA for the CDR3: TGTGCCGCGGGAGGGGGAGCTTACGAGCAGTACTTC.

This sequence joins TRBV6-5 and TRBJ2-3, with D maybe TRBD1 (6 bases). The CDR3 totals 14 residues. Trimming removed 3 bases at V and 3 bases at J, with 10 bases between. Germline loops: CDR1 MNHEY, CDR2 SVGAGI. The CDR3 loop reads CASSYGGATDTQYF. The CDR3 DNA sequence: TGTGCCAGCAGTTATGGGGGCGCGACAGATACGCAGTATTTT.

For this clonotype: The conserved closing phenylalanine or tryptophan is absent in this CDR3, likely reflecting a read error. The chain is built from TRBV5-1 and TRBJ2-3, with D possibly being TRBD1 (6 bases). V shed 0 bases and J shed 1 base, with 12 bases lying between them. CDR3 length equals 16 residues. From germline, CDR1 is SGHRS and CDR2 YFSETQ. CDR3 DNA: TGCGCCAGCAGCTTGGGTACTCGGACAGGCACAGATACGCAGTATGTT. It translates to CASSLGTRTGTDTQYV.

This chain links TRBV6-6 with TRBJ2-7; D possibly matches TRBD1 or TRBD2 (5 bases each). Between the trimmed V and J ends, which lost 6 bases and 7 bases, there was a span of 13 bases. Germline CDR1 and CDR2: MNHNY and SVGAGI (reference sequence). CDR3 size: 12 residues. CDR3 in amino acids: CASSYPEGEQYF. Written as DNA, the CDR3 is TGTGCCAGCAGCTACCCTGAGGGGGAGCAGTACTTC.

V and J are TRBV5-6 and TRBJ2-2, with TRBD1 matching over 10 bases. The ends lost 2 bases at V and 7 bases at J; junction bases unmatched: 2. In germline, CDR1 is SGHDT, CDR2 YYEEEE. This CDR3 has 14 residues. CDR3 in DNA: TGTGCCAGCAGCTTCGGGACAGGGGACGGGGAGCTGTTTTTT. Protein: CASSFGTGDGELFF.